These T cell receptor beta chains were read from a single sample in a study of lymphopenia after photon versus proton radiotherapy. Clones were read by immunoSEQ multiplex PCR, and TCRdb kept only the in-frame ones, dropping some. The table includes more than 25,000 clones, more than 75% detected once. The input for sequencing was peripheral blood, taken from a patient treated with proton-based radiotherapy. These receptors were collected from an older woman with cholangiocarcinoma. Some clones in this sample may be carry-over from other donors' samples. The CDR3 runs from the conserved cysteine through the conserved F or W. A D gene is named only where the DNA matches it firmly. Clone size is stated in some rows and not others, as once, few, many or a class when expanded.

V gene: TRBV15
D gene: TRBD2
clone size: NA
J gene: TRBJ2-5
CDR3 protein: CATSPGLAGYQETQYF
CDR3 DNA: TGTGCCACCAGCCCGGGACTAGCGGGGTACCAAGAGACCCAGTACTTC

V gene: TRBV9
D gene: TRBD1
clone size: few
J gene: TRBJ2-3
CDR3 protein: CASKRTGDTDTQYF
CDR3 DNA: TGTGCCAGCAAGAGGACAGGGGACACAGATACGCAGTATTTT

V gene: TRBV6-1
D gene: TRBD1
clone size: NA
J gene: TRBJ1-4
CDR3 protein: CASILTGGAEKLFF
CDR3 DNA: TGTGCCAGCATCCTAACAGGGGGGGCTGAAAAACTGTTTTTT

V gene: TRBV5-4
D gene: TRBD2
clone size: NA
J gene: TRBJ2-5
CDR3 protein: CASSLVPRGGYQETQYF
CDR3 DNA: TGTGCCAGCAGCTTGGTCCCGCGGGGGGGGTACCAAGAGACCCAGTACTTC

V gene: TRBV4-3
D gene: TRBD1
clone size: NA
J gene: TRBJ1-2
CDR3 protein: CASSQAPWEAPGGGYTF
CDR3 DNA: TGCGCCAGCAGCCAAGCTCCCTGGGAGGCCCCAGGGGGTGGCTACACCTTC

V gene: TRBV7-2
D gene: NA
clone size: NA
J gene: TRBJ2-4
CDR3 protein: CASSLGVSGRNIQYF
CDR3 DNA: TGTGCCAGCAGCTTAGGAGTCTCAGGGCGAAACATTCAGTACTTC

V gene: TRBV7-8
D gene: NA
clone size: NA
J gene: TRBJ2-7
CDR3 protein: CASSQDEYEQYF
CDR3 DNA: TGTGCCAGCAGCCAGGATGAGTACGAGCAGTACTTC

V gene: TRBV18
D gene: NA
clone size: NA
J gene: TRBJ2-5
CDR3 protein: CASDSDRETQYF
CDR3 DNA: TGTGCCAGCGACTCTGATCGGGAGACCCAGTACTTC

V gene: TRBV6-5
D gene: NA
clone size: NA
J gene: TRBJ2-3
CDR3 protein: CASSYLGSTDTQYF
CDR3 DNA: TGTGCCAGCAGTTACTTAGGGTCCACAGATACGCAGTATTTT

V gene: TRBV2
D gene: NA
clone size: NA
J gene: TRBJ1-1
CDR3 protein: CASSEVTANTEAFF
CDR3 DNA: TGTGCCAGCAGTGAAGTAACAGCAAACACTGAAGCTTTCTTT

V gene: TRBV13
D gene: NA
clone size: NA
J gene: TRBJ1-1
CDR3 protein: CASSLGGGTEAFF
CDR3 DNA: TGTGCCAGCAGCTTAGGTGGGGGGACTGAAGCTTTCTTT

V gene: TRBV7-2
D gene: TRBD2
clone size: NA
J gene: TRBJ2-5
CDR3 protein: CASSLVQGTSGQETQYF
CDR3 DNA: TGTGCCAGCAGCTTAGTACAGGGTACTAGCGGTCAAGAGACCCAGTACTTC

V gene: TRBV6-5
D gene: NA
clone size: NA
J gene: TRBJ1-2
CDR3 protein: CATESAGRGNYGYTF
CDR3 DNA: TGTGCCACCGAATCAGCAGGCCGAGGGAACTATGGCTACACCTTC

V gene: TRBV7-9
D gene: NA
clone size: NA
J gene: TRBJ1-1
CDR3 protein: CASDGSGYEAFF
CDR3 DNA: TGTGCCAGCGATGGCAGCGGCTACGAAGCTTTCTTT

V gene: TRBV7-3
D gene: NA
clone size: NA
J gene: TRBJ1-4
CDR3 protein: CASSLIPGADEKLFF
CDR3 DNA: TGTGCCAGCAGCCTTATCCCAGGGGCGGATGAAAAACTGTTTTTT

V gene: TRBV19
D gene: NA
clone size: few
J gene: TRBJ2-3
CDR3 protein: CASSIGGSTDTQYF
CDR3 DNA: TGTGCCAGTAGTATAGGGGGCAGCACAGATACGCAGTATTTT

V gene: TRBV6-6
D gene: NA
clone size: NA
J gene: TRBJ2-7
CDR3 protein: CASSYSLGGNYEQYF
CDR3 DNA: TGTGCCAGCAGTTACTCGCTAGGCGGCAACTACGAGCAGTACTTC

V gene: TRBV11-2
D gene: NA
clone size: NA
J gene: TRBJ1-3
CDR3 protein: CASSSRVLNTIYF
CDR3 DNA: TGTGCCAGCAGCTCCAGGGTGTTAAACACCATATATTTT

V gene: TRBV25-1
D gene: NA
clone size: NA
J gene: TRBJ2-1
CDR3 protein: CASIKSGLASYNEQFF
CDR3 DNA: TGTGCCAGCATTAAATCGGGGCTAGCGAGCTACAATGAGCAGTTCTTC

V gene: TRBV6-6
D gene: NA
clone size: NA
J gene: TRBJ2-6
CDR3 protein: CASRQQVLGANVLTF
CDR3 DNA: TGTGCCAGCAGGCAACAGGTCCTCGGGGCCAACGTCCTGACTTTC

V gene: TRBV5-8
D gene: NA
clone size: NA
J gene: TRBJ1-5
CDR3 protein: CASSLYGGPGNQPQHF
CDR3 DNA: TGTGCCAGCAGCTTGTATGGGGGGCCGGGCAATCAGCCCCAGCATTTT

V gene: TRBV30
D gene: NA
clone size: NA
J gene: TRBJ1-4
CDR3 protein: CAWIGHGALEKLFF
CDR3 DNA: TGTGCCTGGATCGGACACGGGGCGTTGGAAAAACTGTTTTTT

V gene: TRBV7-8
D gene: TRBD1
clone size: NA
J gene: TRBJ1-5
CDR3 protein: CASSFTGGLSNQPQHF
CDR3 DNA: TGTGCCAGCAGCTTTACAGGGGGCTTAAGCAATCAGCCCCAGCATTTT

V gene: TRBV5-1
D gene: NA
clone size: NA
J gene: TRBJ1-4
CDR3 protein: CASSLDSATNEKLFF
CDR3 DNA: TGCGCTAGCAGCTTGGACAGTGCAACTAATGAAAAACTGTTTTTT

V gene: TRBV10-3
D gene: NA
clone size: NA
J gene: TRBJ2-7
CDR3 protein: CAISGAEFPYEQYF
CDR3 DNA: TGTGCCATCAGTGGCGCGGAGTTCCCCTACGAGCAGTACTTC

V gene: TRBV6-1
D gene: TRBD1
clone size: NA
J gene: TRBJ1-2
CDR3 protein: CAGGTGDGF
CDR3 DNA: TGTGCCGGGGGAACAGGGGATGGGTTC

V gene: TRBV27
D gene: NA
clone size: NA
J gene: TRBJ2-3
CDR3 protein: CASSPLRGGSSDTQYF
CDR3 DNA: TGTGCCAGCAGCCCATTACGTGGCGGGTCATCAGATACGCAGTATTTT

V gene: TRBV2
D gene: NA
clone size: NA
J gene: TRBJ2-3
CDR3 protein: CASSGDTDTQYF
CDR3 DNA: TGTGCCAGCAGTGGGGATACAGATACGCAGTATTTT

V gene: TRBV4-3
D gene: TRBD2
clone size: NA
J gene: TRBJ2-7
CDR3 protein: CASSQDGLAGPYEQYF
CDR3 DNA: TGCGCCAGCAGCCAAGACGGGCTAGCGGGACCATACGAGCAGTACTTC

V gene: TRBV4-1
D gene: TRBD2
clone size: NA
J gene: TRBJ2-3
CDR3 protein: CASSQVPGGAPDTQYF
CDR3 DNA: TGCGCCAGCAGCCAAGTGCCCGGGGGGGCCCCAGATACGCAGTATTTT

V gene: TRBV19
D gene: TRBD1
clone size: NA
J gene: TRBJ2-7
CDR3 protein: CASKGTGSYEQYF
CDR3 DNA: TGTGCCAGTAAGGGGACAGGCTCCTACGAGCAGTACTTC

V gene: TRBV6-1
D gene: NA
clone size: once
J gene: TRBJ2-7
CDR3 protein: CASRLAFYEQYF
CDR3 DNA: TGTGCCAGTAGGCTAGCCTTCTACGAGCAGTACTTC

V gene: TRBV2
D gene: TRBD1
clone size: NA
J gene: TRBJ1-4
CDR3 protein: CASSGQGRKLFF
CDR3 DNA: TGTGCCAGCAGTGGACAGGGAAGGAAACTGTTTTTT

V gene: TRBV18
D gene: TRBD2
clone size: NA
J gene: TRBJ2-1
CDR3 protein: CASSPSGSAYNEQFF
CDR3 DNA: TGTGCCAGCTCACCTAGCGGGAGCGCCTACAATGAGCAGTTCTTC

V gene: TRBV27
D gene: NA
clone size: NA
J gene: TRBJ1-2
CDR3 protein: CASSLEAFSGRNYGYTF
CDR3 DNA: TGTGCCAGCAGTTTAGAAGCGTTCTCAGGACGGAATTATGGCTACACCTTC

V gene: TRBV7-2
D gene: TRBD1
clone size: NA
J gene: TRBJ1-4
CDR3 protein: CASTKRQGEKLFF
CDR3 DNA: TGTGCCAGCACCAAGAGACAGGGGGAAAAACTGTTTTTT

V gene: TRBV2
D gene: NA
clone size: NA
J gene: TRBJ1-3
CDR3 protein: CASRDSPYSGNTIYF
CDR3 DNA: TGTGCCAGCAGAGACAGTCCCTACTCTGGAAACACCATATATTTT

V gene: TRBV11-3
D gene: NA
clone size: NA
J gene: TRBJ2-7
CDR3 protein: CASSETGTFHEQYF
CDR3 DNA: TGTGCCAGCTCCGAGACAGGTACTTTCCACGAGCAGTACTTC

V gene: TRBV4-2
D gene: NA
clone size: NA
J gene: TRBJ2-7
CDR3 protein: CASSQEPRFSTYEQYF
CDR3 DNA: TGTGCCAGCAGCCAAGAGCCGAGATTTTCGACCTACGAGCAGTACTTC

V gene: TRBV5-1
D gene: NA
clone size: NA
J gene: TRBJ1-2
CDR3 protein: CASSSTSNYGYTF
CDR3 DNA: TGCGCCAGCAGCTCTACATCAAACTATGGCTACACCTTC

V gene: TRBV4-2
D gene: TRBD2
clone size: few
J gene: TRBJ2-1
CDR3 protein: CASSQDLSGEDNEQFF
CDR3 DNA: TGTGCCAGCAGCCAAGATTTAAGCGGGGAAGACAATGAGCAGTTCTTC

V gene: TRBV2
D gene: TRBD2
clone size: NA
J gene: TRBJ2-1
CDR3 protein: CASQPGLYYNEQFF
CDR3 DNA: TGTGCCAGCCAGCCGGGACTATATTACAATGAGCAGTTCTTC

V gene: TRBV7-2
D gene: TRBD2
clone size: NA
J gene: TRBJ2-7
CDR3 protein: CASSLGGTSGTYEQYF
CDR3 DNA: TGTGCCAGCAGCTTAGGCGGGACTAGCGGGACCTACGAGCAGTACTTC

V gene: TRBV19
D gene: NA
clone size: once
J gene: TRBJ2-1
CDR3 protein: CASSIGRVGSEQFF
CDR3 DNA: TGTGCCAGTAGTATAGGAAGGGTAGGCAGTGAGCAGTTCTTC

V gene: TRBV5-1
D gene: NA
clone size: NA
J gene: TRBJ2-3
CDR3 protein: CASSLGPMPGDTQYF
CDR3 DNA: TGCGCCAGCAGCTTGGGACCCATGCCTGGGGATACGCAGTATTTT

V gene: TRBV6-4
D gene: TRBD1
clone size: NA
J gene: TRBJ2-3
CDR3 protein: CASSDSWTGVTDTQYF
CDR3 DNA: TGTGCCAGCAGTGACTCCTGGACAGGGGTCACAGATACGCAGTATTTT

V gene: TRBV4-3
D gene: TRBD1
clone size: NA
J gene: TRBJ2-3
CDR3 protein: CASSRAGTASTDTQYF
CDR3 DNA: TGCGCCAGCAGCCGCGCAGGGACAGCCAGCACAGATACGCAGTATTTT

V gene: TRBV27
D gene: TRBD2
clone size: NA
J gene: TRBJ2-2
CDR3 protein: CASSLLGGSGLGELFF
CDR3 DNA: TGTGCCAGCAGCCTACTGGGCGGGAGCGGGCTCGGGGAGCTGTTTTTT

V gene: TRBV7-9
D gene: NA
clone size: NA
J gene: TRBJ2-5
CDR3 protein: CASSYSQETQYF
CDR3 DNA: TGTGCCAGCAGCTACAGCCAAGAGACCCAGTACTTC

V gene: TRBV2
D gene: NA
clone size: NA
J gene: TRBJ2-1
CDR3 protein: CASSEAWQAGEQFF
CDR3 DNA: TGTGCCAGCAGTGAAGCGTGGCAGGCCGGTGAGCAGTTCTTC

V gene: TRBV29-1
D gene: TRBD1
clone size: once
J gene: TRBJ2-1
CDR3 protein: CSGTTGGSVYEQFF
CDR3 DNA: TGCAGCGGTACAACAGGGGGCAGTGTCTATGAGCAGTTCTTC

V gene: TRBV15
D gene: NA
clone size: NA
J gene: TRBJ1-3
CDR3 protein: CATSTGEGGGNTIYF
CDR3 DNA: TGTGCCACCAGCACGGGCGAGGGGGGCGGAAACACCATATATTTT

V gene: TRBV18
D gene: TRBD2
clone size: NA
J gene: TRBJ2-1
CDR3 protein: CASSPRLAGGDEQFF
CDR3 DNA: TGTGCCAGCTCACCGCGACTAGCGGGAGGGGATGAGCAGTTCTTC